This record concerns one T cell receptor (beta chain) sequence. Its cognate antigen is unknown. The data stem from a study of cytomegalovirus exposure and HLA in healthy donors. PCR employed 60 Vbeta and 13 Jbeta primers. Libraries were prepared by immunoSEQ multiplex PCR; TCRdb keeps only in-frame clonotypes and omits some of them. The sample's table shows over 150,000 clones. General observations from the study: Some TCR beta chains (approximately 180 of them) were listed as cytomegalovirus-associated. Presence/absence comparisons presumed near-even sequencing depth among donors. In a later analysis, common viral pathogens appeared linked to several of the most significant clusters.

Germline V gene data show CDR1 as LNHDA and CDR2 as SQIVND (reference sequence). The CDR3 is 13 residues long. V dropped 6 bases and J dropped 4 bases, with 12 bases sitting between them. This clonotype was obtained from a boy between 10 and 17 years old in good health and CMV-seronegative. The sequencing input was PBMCs. The chain uses TRBV19 and TRBJ1-2, with a possible D match to TRBD1 (6 bases). The CDR3 is CASRGGGTYGYTF. In DNA, the CDR3 is TGTGCCAGTAGGGGAGGGGGAACCTATGGCTACACCTTC.